This T cell receptor beta chain emerged from a study of a mutant IDH1 vaccine in newly diagnosed glioma. Study summary: Patients began vaccination 4-6 weeks after radiotherapy alone, or with temozolomide cycles. Earlier therapy was either radiotherapy, temozolomide, or both, and most got both.

Sequencing was performed with immunoSEQ multiplex PCR; in TCRdb, only in-frame clones are kept and a portion is missing. The sample lists fewer than 30,000 clones; 77% were seen once. The time point: week 5, during vaccination. Mutant IDH1 20-mer peptide, at 300 ug, made up each vaccine dose, with topical imiquimod. New WHO grade 3 or 4 IDH1-mutant, ATRX-lost astrocytomas were present in all donors. This clone was seen a handful of times. What it binds is unknown. This sequence originates from a man aged 40-49 years with glioma. Sequencing used PBMCs, obtained from a glioma patient whose treatment included an IDH1 peptide vaccine.

Written as DNA, the CDR3 is TGTGCCAGCAGCGCCGGACAGGGCGCCTATGGCTACACCTTC. Protein product: CASSAGQGAYGYTF. The rearrangement links TRBV6-1 to TRBJ1-2; 8 bases line up with TRBD1. V shed 6 bases and J 4 bases; nucleotides not matched to a gene: 7. CDR3 length: 14 residues. Germline V gene lookup returns CDR1 MNHNS and CDR2 SASEGT.